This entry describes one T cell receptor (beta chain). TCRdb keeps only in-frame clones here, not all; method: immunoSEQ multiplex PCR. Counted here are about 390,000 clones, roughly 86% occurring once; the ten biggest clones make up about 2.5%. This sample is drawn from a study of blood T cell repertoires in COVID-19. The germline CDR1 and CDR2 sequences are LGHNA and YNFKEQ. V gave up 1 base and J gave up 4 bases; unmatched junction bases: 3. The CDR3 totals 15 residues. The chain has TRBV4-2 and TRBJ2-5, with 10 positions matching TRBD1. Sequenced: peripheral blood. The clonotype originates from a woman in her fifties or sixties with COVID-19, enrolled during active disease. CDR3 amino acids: CASSQAGTGVETQYF. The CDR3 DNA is TGTGCCAGCAGCCAAGCCGGGACAGGGGTAGAGACCCAGTACTTC.